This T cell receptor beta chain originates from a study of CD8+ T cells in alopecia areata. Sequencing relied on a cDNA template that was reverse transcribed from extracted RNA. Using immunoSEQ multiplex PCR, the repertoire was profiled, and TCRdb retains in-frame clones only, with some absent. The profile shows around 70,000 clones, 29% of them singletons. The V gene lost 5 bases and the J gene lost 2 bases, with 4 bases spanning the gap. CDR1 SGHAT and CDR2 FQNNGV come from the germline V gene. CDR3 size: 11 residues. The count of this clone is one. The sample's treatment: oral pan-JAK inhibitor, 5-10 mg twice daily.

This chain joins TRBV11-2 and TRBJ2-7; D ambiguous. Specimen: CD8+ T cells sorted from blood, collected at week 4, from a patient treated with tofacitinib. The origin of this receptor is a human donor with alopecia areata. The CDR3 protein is CASSHAYEQYF. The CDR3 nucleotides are TGTGCCAGCAGCCACGCCTACGAGCAGTACTTC.